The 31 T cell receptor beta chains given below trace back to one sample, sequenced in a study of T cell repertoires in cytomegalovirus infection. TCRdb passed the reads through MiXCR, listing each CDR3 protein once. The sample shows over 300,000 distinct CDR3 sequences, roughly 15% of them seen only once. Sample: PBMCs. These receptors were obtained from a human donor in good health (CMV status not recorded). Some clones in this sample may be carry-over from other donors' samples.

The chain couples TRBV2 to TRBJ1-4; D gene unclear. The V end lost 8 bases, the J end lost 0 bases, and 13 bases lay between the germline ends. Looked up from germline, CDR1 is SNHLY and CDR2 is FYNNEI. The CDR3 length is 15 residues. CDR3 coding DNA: TGTGCCAGCCGTTGGCAGGAAGCAACTAATGAAAAACTGTTTTTT. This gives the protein CASRWQEATNEKLFF.

The CDR3 nucleotides read TGTGCCAGCAGCGAAATACAGGGTGTAGGCACTGAAGCTTTCTTT. Amino acids: CASSEIQGVGTEAFF. The V gene is TRBV6-2 or TRBV6-3, the J gene TRBJ1-1, with D maybe TRBD1 (6 bases). This CDR3 spans 15 amino acids. V lost 6 bases, J lost 4 bases, and 18 bases lay in between. CDR1 and CDR2 (germline): MNHEY, SVGEGT.

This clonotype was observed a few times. The CDR3 loop is CADSGEMNTEAFF. CDR3 nucleotide sequence: TGTGCCGATTCTGGGGAAATGAACACTGAAGCTTTCTTT. V and J are TRBV5-4 and TRBJ1-1; unclear D gene. Trimming removed 10 bases at V and 0 bases at J, with 13 bases between. The CDR3 totals 13 residues. The germline CDR1 and CDR2 sequences are SGHNT and YYREEE (reference sequence).

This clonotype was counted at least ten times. CDR3 amino acids: CASSLVAAPTTQYF. The CDR3 DNA reads as TGTGCCAGCAGCTTAGTCGCGGCCCCGACGACCCAGTACTTC. The J gene is TRBJ2-5, the V gene TRBV7-2, with D uncertain. This CDR3 is built from 14 residues. From germline, CDR1 is SGHTA and CDR2 FQGNSA. The V end lost 1 base, the J end lost 7 bases, and 13 bases lay between the germline ends.

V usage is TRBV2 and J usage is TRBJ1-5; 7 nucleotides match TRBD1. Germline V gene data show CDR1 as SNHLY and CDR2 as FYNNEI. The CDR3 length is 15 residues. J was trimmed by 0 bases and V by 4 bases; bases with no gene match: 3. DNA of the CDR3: TGTGCCAGCAGTGTAGGGGACAGTAGCAATCAGCCCCAGCATTTT. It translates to CASSVGDSSNQPQHF.

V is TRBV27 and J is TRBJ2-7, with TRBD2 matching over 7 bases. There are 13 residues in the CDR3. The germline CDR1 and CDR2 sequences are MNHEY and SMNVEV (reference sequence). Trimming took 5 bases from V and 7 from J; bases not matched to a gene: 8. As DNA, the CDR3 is TGTGCCAGCAGTCTAGCGGCCCTAAGAGAGCAGTACTTC. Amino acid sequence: CASSLAALREQYF.

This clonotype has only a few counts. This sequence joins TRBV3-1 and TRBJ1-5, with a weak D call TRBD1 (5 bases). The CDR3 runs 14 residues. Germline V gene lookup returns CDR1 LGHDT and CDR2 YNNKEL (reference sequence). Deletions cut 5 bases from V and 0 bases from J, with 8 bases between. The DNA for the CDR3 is TGTGCCAGCAGCACAGGATTTAGCAATCAGCCCCAGCATTTT. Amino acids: CASSTGFSNQPQHF.

CDR3 sequence: CSAVTGGDEKLFF. The CDR3, as DNA: TGCAGTGCTGTGACAGGGGGCGATGAAAAACTGTTTTTT. The V gene is TRBV20-1, the J gene TRBJ1-4; TRBD1 agrees at 10 bases. The CDR3 covers 13 residues. V gave up 5 bases and J gave up 6 bases; unmatched junction bases: 3. The germline CDR1 and CDR2 sequences are DFQATT and SNEGSKA (reference sequence).

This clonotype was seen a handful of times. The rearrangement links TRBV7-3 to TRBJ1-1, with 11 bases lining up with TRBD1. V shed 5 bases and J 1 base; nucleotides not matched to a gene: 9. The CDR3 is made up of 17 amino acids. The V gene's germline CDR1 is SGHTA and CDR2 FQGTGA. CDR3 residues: CASSPTWDRGSNTEAFF. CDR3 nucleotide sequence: TGTGCCAGCAGCCCCACGTGGGACAGGGGGTCGAACACTGAAGCTTTCTTT.

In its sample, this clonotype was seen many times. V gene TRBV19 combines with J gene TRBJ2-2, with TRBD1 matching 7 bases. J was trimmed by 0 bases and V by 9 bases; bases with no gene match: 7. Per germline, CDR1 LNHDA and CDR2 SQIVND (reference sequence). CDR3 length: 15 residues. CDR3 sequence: CASSPGTANTGELFF. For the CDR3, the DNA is TGTGCCAGCAGCCCTGGGACAGCGAACACCGGGGAGCTGTTTTTT.

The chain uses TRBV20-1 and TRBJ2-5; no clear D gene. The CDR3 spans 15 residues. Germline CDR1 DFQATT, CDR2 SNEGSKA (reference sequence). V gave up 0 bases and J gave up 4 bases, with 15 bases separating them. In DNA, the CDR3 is TGCAGTGCTAGAGATTTGTCTCAACCAGGAGAGACCCAGTACTTC. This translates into CSARDLSQPGETQYF.

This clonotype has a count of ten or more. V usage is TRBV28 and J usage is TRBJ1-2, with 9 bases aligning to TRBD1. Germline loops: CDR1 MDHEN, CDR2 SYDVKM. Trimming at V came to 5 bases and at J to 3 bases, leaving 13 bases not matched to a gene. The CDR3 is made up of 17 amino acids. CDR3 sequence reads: CASSEAGQGGLHYGYTF. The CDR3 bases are TGTGCCAGCAGTGAAGCGGGACAGGGAGGCCTACACTATGGCTACACCTTC.

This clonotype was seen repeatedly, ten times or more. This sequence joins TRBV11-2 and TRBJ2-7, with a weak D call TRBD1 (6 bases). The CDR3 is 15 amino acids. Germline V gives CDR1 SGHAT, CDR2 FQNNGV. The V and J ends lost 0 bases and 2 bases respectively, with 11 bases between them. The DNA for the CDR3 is TGTGCCAGCAGCTTAGAACAGGGAGCCACCTACGAGCAGTACTTC. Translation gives CASSLEQGATYEQYF.

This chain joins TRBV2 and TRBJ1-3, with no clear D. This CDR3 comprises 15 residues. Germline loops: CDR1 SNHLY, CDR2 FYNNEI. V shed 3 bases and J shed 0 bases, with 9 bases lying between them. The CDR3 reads CASSDARSSGNTIYF. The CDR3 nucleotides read TGTGCCAGCAGTGACGCCAGAAGCTCTGGAAACACCATATATTTT.

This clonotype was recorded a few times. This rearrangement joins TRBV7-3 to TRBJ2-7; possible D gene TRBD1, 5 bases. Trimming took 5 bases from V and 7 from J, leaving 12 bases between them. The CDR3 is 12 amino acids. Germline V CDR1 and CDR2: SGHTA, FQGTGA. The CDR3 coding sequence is TGTGCCAGCAGCCAGGGCCCCGGGGAGCAGTACTTC. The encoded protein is CASSQGPGEQYF.

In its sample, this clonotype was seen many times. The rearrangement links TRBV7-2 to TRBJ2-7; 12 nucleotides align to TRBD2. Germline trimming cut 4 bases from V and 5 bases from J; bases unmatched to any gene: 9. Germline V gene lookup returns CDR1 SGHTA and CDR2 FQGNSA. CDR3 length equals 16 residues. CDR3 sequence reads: CASSSRSGLAGNEQYF. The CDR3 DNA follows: TGTGCCAGCAGCTCCCGAAGTGGACTAGCGGGGAACGAGCAGTACTTC. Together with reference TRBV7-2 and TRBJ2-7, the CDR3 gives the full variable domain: GAGVSQSPSNKVTEKGKDVELRCDPISGHTALYWYRQSLGQGLEFLIYFQGNSAPDKSGLPSDRFSAERTGGSVSTLTIQRTQQEDSAVYLCASSSRSGLAGNEQYFGPGTRLTVT.

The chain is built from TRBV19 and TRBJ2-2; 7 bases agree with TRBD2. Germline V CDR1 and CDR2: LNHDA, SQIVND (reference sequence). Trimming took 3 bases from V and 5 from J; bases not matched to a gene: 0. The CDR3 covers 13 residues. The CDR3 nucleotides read TGTGCCAGTAGTATCGGGGGGACCGGGGAGCTGTTTTTT. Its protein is CASSIGGTGELFF.

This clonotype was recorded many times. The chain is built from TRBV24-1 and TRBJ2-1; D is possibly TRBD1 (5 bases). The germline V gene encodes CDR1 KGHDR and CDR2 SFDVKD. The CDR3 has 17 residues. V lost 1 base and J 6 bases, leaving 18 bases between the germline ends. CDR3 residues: CATSDFLGQGRANEQFF. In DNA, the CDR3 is TGTGCCACCAGTGATTTTCTCGGGCAGGGCCGAGCCAATGAGCAGTTCTTC.

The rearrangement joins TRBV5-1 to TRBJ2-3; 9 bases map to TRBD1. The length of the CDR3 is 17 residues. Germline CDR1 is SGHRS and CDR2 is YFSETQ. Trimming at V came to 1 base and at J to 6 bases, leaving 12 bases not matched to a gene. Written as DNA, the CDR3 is TGCGCCAGCAGCTTGAGTCCCGGGGACAGGGAAGGTGATACGCAGTATTTT. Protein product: CASSLSPGDREGDTQYF.

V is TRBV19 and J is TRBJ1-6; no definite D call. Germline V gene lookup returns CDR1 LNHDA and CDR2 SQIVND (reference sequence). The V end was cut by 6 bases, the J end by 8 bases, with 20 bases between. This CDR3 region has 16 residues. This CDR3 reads CASSDVSRPWDSPLHF. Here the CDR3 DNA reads TGTGCCAGTAGCGACGTCTCCAGGCCTTGGGATTCACCCCTCCACTTT.

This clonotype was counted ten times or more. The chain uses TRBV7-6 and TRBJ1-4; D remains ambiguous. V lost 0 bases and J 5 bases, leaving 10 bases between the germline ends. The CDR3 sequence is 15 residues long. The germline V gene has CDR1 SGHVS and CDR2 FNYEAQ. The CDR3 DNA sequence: TGTGCCAGCAGCTTAGCCCCCTCGGTGAATGAAAAACTGTTTTTT. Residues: CASSLAPSVNEKLFF.

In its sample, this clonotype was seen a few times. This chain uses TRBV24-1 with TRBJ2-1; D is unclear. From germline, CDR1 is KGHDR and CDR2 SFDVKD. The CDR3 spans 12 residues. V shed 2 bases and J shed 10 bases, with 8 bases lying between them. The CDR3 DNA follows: TGTGCCACCAGTGATTCCCTGTACGAGCAGTTCTTC. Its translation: CATSDSLYEQFF.

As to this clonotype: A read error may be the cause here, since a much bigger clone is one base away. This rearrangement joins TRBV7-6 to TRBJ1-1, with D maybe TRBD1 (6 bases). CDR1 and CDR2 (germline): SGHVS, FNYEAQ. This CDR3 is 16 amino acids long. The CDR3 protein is CASSDDRKQLNTEASF. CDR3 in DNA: TGTGCCAGCAGCGACGACAGGAAGCAACTAAACACTGAAGCTTCCTTT.

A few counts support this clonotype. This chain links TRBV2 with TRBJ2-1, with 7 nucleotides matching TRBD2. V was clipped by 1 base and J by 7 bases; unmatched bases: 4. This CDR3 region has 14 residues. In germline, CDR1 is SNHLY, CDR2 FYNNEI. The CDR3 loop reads CASSEGLAVNEQFF. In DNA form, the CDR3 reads TGTGCCAGCAGTGAAGGGCTAGCGGTGAATGAGCAGTTCTTC. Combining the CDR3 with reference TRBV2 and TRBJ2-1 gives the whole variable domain EPEVTQTPSHQVTQMGQEVILRCVPISNHLYFYWYRQILGQKVEFLVSFYNNEISEKSEIFDDQFSVERPDGSNFTLKIRSTKLEDSAMYFCASSEGLAVNEQFFGPGTRLTVL.

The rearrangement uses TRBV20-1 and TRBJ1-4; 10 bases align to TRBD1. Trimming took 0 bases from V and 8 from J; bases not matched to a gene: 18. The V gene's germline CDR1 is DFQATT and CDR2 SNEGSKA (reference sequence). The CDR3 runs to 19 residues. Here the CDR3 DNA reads TGCAGTGCTAGAGATCAGACAGGGGGCCTGGCGTTTGAGATGGAAAAACTGTTTTTT. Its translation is CSARDQTGGLAFEMEKLFF.

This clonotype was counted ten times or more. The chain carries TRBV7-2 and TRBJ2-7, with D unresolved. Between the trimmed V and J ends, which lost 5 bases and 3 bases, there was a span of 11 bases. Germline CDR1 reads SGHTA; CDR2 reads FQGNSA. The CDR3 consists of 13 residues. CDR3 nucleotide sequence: TGTGCCAGCAGCCCACACCAAAACTACGAGCAGTACTTC. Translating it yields CASSPHQNYEQYF.

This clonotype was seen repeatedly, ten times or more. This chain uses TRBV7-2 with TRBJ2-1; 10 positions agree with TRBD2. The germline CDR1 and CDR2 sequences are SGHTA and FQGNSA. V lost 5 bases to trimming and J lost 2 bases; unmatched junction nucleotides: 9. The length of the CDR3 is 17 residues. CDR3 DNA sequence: TGTGCCAGCAGCCCCTCGCCGGGACTAGCGACCTACAATGAGCAGTTCTTC. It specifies CASSPSPGLATYNEQFF.

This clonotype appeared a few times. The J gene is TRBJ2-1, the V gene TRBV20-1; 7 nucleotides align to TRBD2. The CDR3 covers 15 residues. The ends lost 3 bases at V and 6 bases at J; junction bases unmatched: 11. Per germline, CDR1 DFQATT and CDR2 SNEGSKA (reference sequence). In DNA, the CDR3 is TGCAGTGCTAGCCATCGTCAGGGAGGGAGCAATGAGCAGTTCTTC. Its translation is CSASHRQGGSNEQFF.

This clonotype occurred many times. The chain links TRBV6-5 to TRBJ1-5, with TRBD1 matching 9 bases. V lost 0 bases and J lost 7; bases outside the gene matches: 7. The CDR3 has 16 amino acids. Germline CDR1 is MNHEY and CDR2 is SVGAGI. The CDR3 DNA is TGTGCCAGCAGTTACTCGTCCACAGGGGGCGGACAGCCCCAGCATTTT. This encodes CASSYSSTGGGQPQHF.

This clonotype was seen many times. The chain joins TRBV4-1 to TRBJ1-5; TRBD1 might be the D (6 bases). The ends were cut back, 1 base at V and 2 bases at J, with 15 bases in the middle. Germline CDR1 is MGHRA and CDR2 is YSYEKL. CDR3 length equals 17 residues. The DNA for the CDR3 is TGCGCCAGCAGCCAAGGCGGGGGCGCCGAGGGCAATCAGCCCCAGCATTTT. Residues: CASSQGGGAEGNQPQHF.

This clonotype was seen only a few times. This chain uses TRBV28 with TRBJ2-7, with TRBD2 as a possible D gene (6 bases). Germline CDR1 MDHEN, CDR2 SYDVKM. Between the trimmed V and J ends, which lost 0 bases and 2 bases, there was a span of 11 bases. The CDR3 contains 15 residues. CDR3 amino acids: CASSLWSGVAYEQYF. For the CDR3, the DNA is TGTGCCAGCAGTTTATGGTCGGGGGTAGCCTACGAGCAGTACTTC. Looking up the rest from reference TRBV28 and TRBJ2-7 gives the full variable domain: DVKVTQSSRYLVKRTGEKVFLECVQDMDHENMFWYRQDPGLGLRLIYFSYDVKMKEKGDIPEGYSVSREKKERFSLILESASTNQTSMYLCASSLWSGVAYEQYFGPGTRLTVT.